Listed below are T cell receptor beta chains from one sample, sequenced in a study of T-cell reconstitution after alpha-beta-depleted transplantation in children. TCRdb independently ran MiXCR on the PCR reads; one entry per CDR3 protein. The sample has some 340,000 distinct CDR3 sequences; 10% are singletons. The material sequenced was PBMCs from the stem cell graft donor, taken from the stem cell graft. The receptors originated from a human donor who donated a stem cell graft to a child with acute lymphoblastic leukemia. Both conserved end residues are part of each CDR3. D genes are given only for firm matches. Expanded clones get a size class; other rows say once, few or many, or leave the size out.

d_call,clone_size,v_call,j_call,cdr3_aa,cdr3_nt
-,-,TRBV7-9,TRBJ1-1,CASSLSTGRHTEAFF,TGTGCCAGCAGCCTCTCCACCGGCCGGCACACTGAAGCTTTCTTT
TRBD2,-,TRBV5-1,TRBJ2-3,CASSLTSGADTQYF,TGCGCCAGCAGCTTGACTAGCGGGGCAGATACGCAGTATTTT
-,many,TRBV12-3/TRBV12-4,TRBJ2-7,CASSLDSGSSYEQYF,TGTGCCAGCAGTTTAGATTCAGGGAGCTCCTACGAGCAGTACTTC
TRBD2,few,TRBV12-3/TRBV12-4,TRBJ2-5,CASSLTTIAGPQETQYF,TGTGCCAGCAGTTTAACCACCATAGCGGGGCCACAAGAGACCCAGTACTTC
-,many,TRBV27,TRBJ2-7,CASSPAGTSYEQYF,TGTGCCAGCAGCCCGGCGGGGACCTCCTACGAGCAGTACTTC
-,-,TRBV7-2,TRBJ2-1,CASSLGDSHQGPDSFSYNEQFF,TGTGCCAGCAGCTTAGGAGACTCCCATCAGGGGCCCGATTCTTTCTCCTACAATGAGCAGTTCTTC
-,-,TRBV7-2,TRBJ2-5,CASSGSGIDQYF,TGTGCCAGCAGCGGTTCAGGGATCGACCAGTACTTC
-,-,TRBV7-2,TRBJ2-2,CASSLLQHTGELFF,TGTGCCAGCAGCTTACTACAGCACACCGGGGAGCTGTTTTTT
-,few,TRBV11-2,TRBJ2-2,CASSWGRDESGELFF,TGTGCCAGCAGCTGGGGACGAGACGAATCTGGGGAGCTGTTTTTT
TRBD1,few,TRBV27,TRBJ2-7,CASSLSFGTATYEQYF,TGTGCCAGCAGTTTATCCTTCGGGACAGCTACCTACGAGCAGTACTTC
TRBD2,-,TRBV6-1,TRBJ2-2,CATAGLADTGELFF,TGTGCCACCGCGGGACTAGCAGACACCGGGGAGCTGTTTTTT
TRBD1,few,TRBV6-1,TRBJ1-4,CASSGQGVYEKLFF,TGTGCCAGCAGTGGACAGGGGGTTTATGAAAAACTGTTTTTT
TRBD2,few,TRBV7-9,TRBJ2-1,CASSSLTSGYYNEQFF,TGTGCCAGCAGCTCCCTGACTAGCGGGTACTACAATGAGCAGTTCTTC
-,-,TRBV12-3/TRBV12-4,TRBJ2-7,CASGSTYPYEQYF,TGTGCCAGCGGGTCAACTTATCCCTACGAGCAGTACTTC